The clone carrying this T cell receptor beta chain was counted a few times. Its specificity is unknown. The sample comes from a study of CD8 T cells in ankylosing spondylitis. V lost 2 bases and J lost 5, with 11 bases in between. The germline V gene has CDR1 SGHRS and CDR2 YFSETQ. This CDR3 region has 14 residues. Findings and limits, study-wide: Disease-linked clones reportedly showed significant enrichment in matched ankylosing spondylitis synovial fluid. Blood of patients with ankylosing spondylitis appeared to be characterized by a TCR beta motif of fewer than 10 highly homologous variants.

The TCR beta libraries were generated through quantitative 5'-RACE incorporating molecular barcodes. TCRdb re-called the 5' RACE reads with MiXCR, one entry per CDR3 protein. The sample lists about 540,000 distinct CDR3 sequences, roughly 12% occurring once. The source is a male donor with ankylosing spondylitis. The V gene is TRBV5-1, the J gene TRBJ2-4, with a tentative D call TRBD2 (7 bases). Sequenced: blood, either unsorted or a sorted T cell fraction (not recorded which). The CDR3 is CASSLGGVENIQYF. The CDR3 bases are TGCGCCAGCAGCTTAGGGGGGGTGGAAAACATTCAGTACTTC.